This TCR beta chain emerged from a study of T-cell memory formation after mild COVID-19. Study-wide context: TCR clusters were mostly confined to one donor each.

In TCRdb, the 5' RACE reads were re-called with MiXCR into one record per CDR3 protein. The table has about 290,000 distinct CDR3 sequences, roughly 17% seen once. Trimming removed 2 bases from V and 2 bases from J, with 13 bases in between. Germline CDR1 is MNHNS and CDR2 is SASEGT. The CDR3 contains 15 residues. Points from the study as a whole: Clones contracting day 15 to 85 were balanced CD4/CD8; later expanders leaned CD4+. The main location of contracting CD4+ clones was CM and EM, and that of contracting CD8+ clones was EMRA. Cross-reactive memory apparently joined, as some responding clones appeared in pre-infection memory.

The sample holds a few counts of this clonotype. Its antigen is undetermined. Sequenced sample: PBMCs or a T cell subset sorted from them (not recorded which). V and J are TRBV6-1 and TRBJ2-7; D is possibly TRBD2 (5 bases). This TCR derives from a man aged 18 to 30 who had mild COVID-19 (a few samples of this study predate the infection). Cell type and time point are not known. For the CDR3, the DNA is TGTGCCAGCAGTGAAAGTTCCGGGGTAACCTACGAGCAGTACTTC. This sequence encodes CASSESSGVTYEQYF.